This T cell receptor (beta chain) was recorded in a study of CD8 T cells in ankylosing spondylitis. One entry per CDR3 protein results from TCRdb running MiXCR on the 5' RACE reads. The sample has 200,000 to 250,000 distinct CDR3 sequences, roughly 26% seen once. The table lists this clonotype with a few counts. Its antigen remains unidentified. V was shortened by 6 bases and J by 3 bases, with 12 bases between the two germline ends. The CDR3 sequence is 12 residues long. The V gene's germline CDR1 is SQVTM and CDR2 ANQGSEA. General study findings and limits: Clones tied to disease were said to be significantly enriched in matched ankylosing spondylitis synovial fluid. Made up of roughly 8 highly homologous variants, a TCR beta motif appeared characteristic of ankylosing spondylitis blood. CD8+ cells made up the disease-linked clones, which were relatively rare in peripheral blood.

The sequencing sample was made of blood, either unsorted or a sorted T cell fraction (not recorded which). The sequence derives from a male donor with ankylosing spondylitis or in good health (not recorded which). The rearrangement links TRBV29-1 to TRBJ2-7; the D is unclear. DNA for the CDR3: TGCAGCGTATTCGTAAACCACTACGAGCAGTACTTC. Protein sequence: CSVFVNHYEQYF.